These 9 T cell receptor beta chains share one sample of origin, sequenced in a study of OX40 agonist ivuxolimab in advanced cancers. TCRdb's copy holds only in-frame clones and misses some; the assay was immunoSEQ multiplex PCR. Of roughly 42,000 clones listed, roughly 86% are singletons. Sequenced here: CD4+ or CD8+ T cells sorted from blood, sampled in a trial of the OX40 agonist ivuxolimab. The receptors stem from an adult with an advanced solid tumor such as melanoma, head and neck, liver or kidney cancer.

The chain employs TRBV4-3 and TRBJ1-1; a possible D gene is TRBD1 (5 bases). The ends were cut back, 3 bases at V and 0 bases at J, with 17 bases in the middle. CDR1 and CDR2 (germline): LGHNA, YSLEER. The CDR3 length is 17 residues. CDR3 residues: CASSHPPNKGMNTEAFF. CDR3 in DNA: TGCGCCAGCAGCCATCCCCCTAACAAGGGGATGAACACTGAAGCTTTCTTT.

The chain recombines TRBV15 with TRBJ2-3; 8 bases map to TRBD1. CDR1 is LNHNV and CDR2 is YYDKDF in the germline V gene (reference sequence). Losses at the gene ends were 3 bases for V and 0 bases for J; bases not matched to a gene: 11. CDR3 length: 18 residues. The CDR3, as DNA: TGTGCCACCAGCAGGCCGATCCTCCGGGACAGGAGCACAGATACGCAGTATTTT. This gives the protein CATSRPILRDRSTDTQYF.

The rearrangement uses TRBV28 and TRBJ1-1; a possible D gene is TRBD1 (6 bases). In germline, CDR1 is MDHEN, CDR2 SYDVKM. V was clipped by 3 bases and J by 0 bases, with 14 bases between them. The CDR3 has 16 residues. CDR3 protein: CASSFPGDLLNTEAFF. Here the CDR3 DNA reads TGTGCCAGCAGTTTTCCAGGGGACCTTTTGAACACTGAAGCTTTCTTT.

The J gene is TRBJ2-3, the V gene TRBV6-5, with 12 bases that match TRBD2. Germline CDR1 reads MNHEY; CDR2 reads SVGAGI. V shed 2 bases and J 4 bases; nucleotides not matched to a gene: 4. The CDR3 consists of 16 residues. The CDR3 loop reads CASSYPLAGGPDTQYF. CDR3 nucleotides: TGTGCCAGCAGTTACCCACTAGCGGGGGGACCAGATACGCAGTATTTT.

The chain joins TRBV27 to TRBJ2-6; D not certain. CDR1 and CDR2 (germline): MNHEY, SMNVEV (reference sequence). CDR3 length equals 13 residues. The V end was cut by 6 bases, the J end by 2 bases, with 5 bases between. This CDR3 is CASRLAGANVLTF. CDR3 coding DNA: TGTGCCAGCAGGTTAGCTGGGGCCAACGTCCTGACTTTC.

V and J are TRBV6-5 and TRBJ1-2; perhaps TRBD1 as D (6 bases). CDR3 length: 16 amino acids. V lost 2 bases to trimming and J lost 1 base, with 14 bases between them. Germline V CDR1 and CDR2: MNHEY, SVGAGI. The CDR3 reads CASSYGDEGDNYGYTF. DNA for the CDR3: TGTGCCAGCAGTTACGGGGATGAGGGGGATAACTATGGCTACACCTTC.

The J gene is TRBJ1-1, the V gene TRBV4-1, with D unclear. Looked up from germline, CDR1 is MGHRA and CDR2 is YSYEKL. Trimming stripped 4 bases from V and 4 bases from J, with 19 bases between. The CDR3 spans 16 residues. The CDR3 DNA sequence: TGCGCCAGCAGCCCCCCCGTCGGCGGACCGGGCACTGAAGCTTTCTTT. Its translation: CASSPPVGGPGTEAFF.

The chain couples TRBV19 to TRBJ2-7; tentative D call: TRBD2 (5 bases). CDR3 length: 16 residues. CDR1 and CDR2 (germline): LNHDA, SQIVND (reference sequence). The V end lost 0 bases, the J end lost 1 base, and 13 bases lay between the germline ends. The CDR3 loop is CASSIDLTSWSYEQYF. The DNA for the CDR3 is TGTGCCAGTAGTATAGATTTAACTAGTTGGTCCTACGAGCAGTACTTC.

This clone has more than one count but fewer than ten. The chain uses TRBV2 and TRBJ1-1, with a weak D call TRBD1 (5 bases). This CDR3 contains 17 residues. Germline V gene data show CDR1 as SNHLY and CDR2 as FYNNEI. The V and J ends lost 4 bases and 0 bases respectively, with 18 bases between them. The CDR3 DNA sequence: TGTGCCAGCAGTGGTAGGACGGACACCCTCATGAACACTGAAGCTTTCTTT. It specifies CASSGRTDTLMNTEAFF.